The entry that follows covers one TCR beta chain sequence. Its antigen is not known. The sample belongs to a study of cytomegalovirus exposure and HLA in healthy donors. Whole-study findings and limits: The Asian-associated ancestry cluster reportedly had fewer N-insertions than the approximately 690-donor mean in a later analysis.

PCR amplification relied on 60 Vbeta primers (plus 13 Jbeta primers). This table comes from immunoSEQ multiplex PCR, and its TCRdb copy is limited to in-frame clones, with some not included. The sample's table shows some 46,000 clones. The ends lost 2 bases at V and 5 bases at J; junction bases unmatched: 6. The CDR3 has 15 residues. Sequenced input: PBMCs. The clonotype was recovered from a male donor in good health and CMV-seronegative. The chain has TRBV6-7 and TRBJ2-4; TRBD1 matches 7 bases. TRBV6-7 is flagged as an ORF with uncertain function. This CDR3 reads CASSYRGLSENIQYF. As DNA, the CDR3 is TGTGCCAGCAGTTACAGGGGGCTGAGCGAAAACATTCAGTACTTC.